The TCR beta chain under discussion was sequenced for a study of blood T cell repertoires in COVID-19. From germline, CDR1 is LNHDA and CDR2 SQIVND (reference sequence). The CDR3 contains 16 residues. V gave up 6 bases and J gave up 7 bases; unmatched junction bases: 7. TCRdb keeps only in-frame clones here, not all; method: immunoSEQ multiplex PCR. In the table there are around 260,000 clones, 75% to 90% of which are singletons. The chain joins TRBV19 to TRBJ2-1; TRBD2 agrees at 15 bases. The sequencing sample was made of peripheral blood. The clonotype comes from a man between 25 and 39 years old with active or convalescent COVID-19. Here the CDR3 DNA reads TGTGCCAGTAGGCGGACTAGCGGGGGGGCCGGAAATGAGCAGTTCTTC. Protein sequence: CASRRTSGGAGNEQFF.